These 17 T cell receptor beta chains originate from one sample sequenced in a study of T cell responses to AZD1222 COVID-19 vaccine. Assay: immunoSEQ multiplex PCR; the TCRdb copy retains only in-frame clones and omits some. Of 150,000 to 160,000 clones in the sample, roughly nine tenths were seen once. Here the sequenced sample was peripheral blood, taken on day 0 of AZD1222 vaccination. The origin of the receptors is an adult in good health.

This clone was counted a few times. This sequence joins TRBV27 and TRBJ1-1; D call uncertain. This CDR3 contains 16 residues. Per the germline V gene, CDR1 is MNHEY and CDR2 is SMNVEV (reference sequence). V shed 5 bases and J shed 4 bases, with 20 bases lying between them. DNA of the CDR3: TGTGCCAGCAGTACCGAGCTGCCTGAAGGTGGCACTGAAGCTTTCTTT. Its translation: CASSTELPEGGTEAFF.

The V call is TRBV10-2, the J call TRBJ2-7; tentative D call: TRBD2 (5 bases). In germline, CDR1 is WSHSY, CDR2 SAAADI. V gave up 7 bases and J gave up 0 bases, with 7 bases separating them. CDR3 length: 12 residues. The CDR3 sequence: CASTGNSYEQYF. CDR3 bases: TGCGCCAGCACGGGGAACTCCTACGAGCAGTACTTC.

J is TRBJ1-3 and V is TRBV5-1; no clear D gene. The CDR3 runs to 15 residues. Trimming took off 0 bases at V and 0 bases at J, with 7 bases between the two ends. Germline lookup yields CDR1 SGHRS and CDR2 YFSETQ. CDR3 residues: CASSLEPISGNTIYF. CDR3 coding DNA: TGCGCCAGCAGCTTGGAACCGATCTCTGGAAACACCATATATTTT.

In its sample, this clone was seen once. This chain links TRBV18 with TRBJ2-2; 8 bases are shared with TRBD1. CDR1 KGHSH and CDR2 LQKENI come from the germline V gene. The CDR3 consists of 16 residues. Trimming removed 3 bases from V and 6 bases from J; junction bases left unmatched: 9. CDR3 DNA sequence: TGTGCCAGCTCACCTATGACAGGGGCGCAGGCCGGGGAGCTGTTTTTT. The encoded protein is CASSPMTGAQAGELFF.

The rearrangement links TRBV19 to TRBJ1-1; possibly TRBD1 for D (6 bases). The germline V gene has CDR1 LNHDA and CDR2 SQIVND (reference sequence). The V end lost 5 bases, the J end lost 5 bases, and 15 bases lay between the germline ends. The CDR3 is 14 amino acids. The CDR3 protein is CASSSIRGETEAFF. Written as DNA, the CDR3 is TGTGCCAGTAGTTCGATCAGGGGTGAAACTGAAGCTTTCTTT.

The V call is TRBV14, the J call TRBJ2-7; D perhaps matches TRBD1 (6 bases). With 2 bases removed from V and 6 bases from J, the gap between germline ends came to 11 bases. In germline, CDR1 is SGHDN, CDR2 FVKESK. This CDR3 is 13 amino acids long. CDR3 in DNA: TGTGCCAGCAGCCAAACGACAGGATCCGAGCAGTACTTC. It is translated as CASSQTTGSEQYF.

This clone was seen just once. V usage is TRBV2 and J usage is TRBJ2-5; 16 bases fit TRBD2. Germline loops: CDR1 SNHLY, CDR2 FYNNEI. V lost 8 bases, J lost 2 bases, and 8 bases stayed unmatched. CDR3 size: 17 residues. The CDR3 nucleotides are TGTGCCAGCGCGCCGGGACTAGCGGGGGGGTCACAAGAGACCCAGTACTTC. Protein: CASAPGLAGGSQETQYF. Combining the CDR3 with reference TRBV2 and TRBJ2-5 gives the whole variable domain EPEVTQTPSHQVTQMGQEVILRCVPISNHLYFYWYRQILGQKVEFLVSFYNNEISEKSEIFDDQFSVERPDGSNFTLKIRSTKLEDSAMYFCASAPGLAGGSQETQYFGPGTRLLVL.

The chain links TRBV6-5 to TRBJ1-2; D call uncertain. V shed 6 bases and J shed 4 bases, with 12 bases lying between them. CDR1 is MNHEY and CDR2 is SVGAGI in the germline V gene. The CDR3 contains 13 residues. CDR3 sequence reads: CASSPGIPYGYTF. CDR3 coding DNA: TGTGCCAGCAGCCCCGGCATCCCCTATGGCTACACCTTC.

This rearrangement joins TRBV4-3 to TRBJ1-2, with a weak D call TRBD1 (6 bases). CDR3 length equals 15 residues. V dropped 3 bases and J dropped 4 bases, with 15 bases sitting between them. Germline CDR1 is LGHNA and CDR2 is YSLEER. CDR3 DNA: TGCGCCAGCAGCCAGGGCCCCCAGGGGAGCTATGGCTACACCTTC. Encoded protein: CASSQGPQGSYGYTF.

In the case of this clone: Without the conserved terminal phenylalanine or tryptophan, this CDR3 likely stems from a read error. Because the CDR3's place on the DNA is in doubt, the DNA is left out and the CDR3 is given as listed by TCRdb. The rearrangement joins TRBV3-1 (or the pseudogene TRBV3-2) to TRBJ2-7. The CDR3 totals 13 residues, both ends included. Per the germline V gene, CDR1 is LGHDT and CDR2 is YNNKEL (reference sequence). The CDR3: CASSQGATGRIHA.

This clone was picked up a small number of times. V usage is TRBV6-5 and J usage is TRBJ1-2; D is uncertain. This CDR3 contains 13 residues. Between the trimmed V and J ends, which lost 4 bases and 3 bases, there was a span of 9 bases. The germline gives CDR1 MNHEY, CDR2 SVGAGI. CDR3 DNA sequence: TGTGCCAGCAGTTCTCACCGGGACTATGGCTACACCTTC. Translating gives CASSSHRDYGYTF.

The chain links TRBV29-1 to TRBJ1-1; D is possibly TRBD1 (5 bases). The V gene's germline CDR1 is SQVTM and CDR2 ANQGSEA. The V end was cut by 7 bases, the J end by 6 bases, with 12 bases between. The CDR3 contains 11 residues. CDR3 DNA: TGCAGCGGGGGGAGCGGACCTGAAGCTTTCTTT. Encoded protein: CSGGSGPEAFF.

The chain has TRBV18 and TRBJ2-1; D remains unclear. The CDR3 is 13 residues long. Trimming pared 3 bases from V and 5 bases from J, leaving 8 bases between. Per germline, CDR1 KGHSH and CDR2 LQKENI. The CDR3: CASSPGSNNEQFF. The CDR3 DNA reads TGTGCCAGCTCACCGGGTTCAAACAATGAGCAGTTCTTC.

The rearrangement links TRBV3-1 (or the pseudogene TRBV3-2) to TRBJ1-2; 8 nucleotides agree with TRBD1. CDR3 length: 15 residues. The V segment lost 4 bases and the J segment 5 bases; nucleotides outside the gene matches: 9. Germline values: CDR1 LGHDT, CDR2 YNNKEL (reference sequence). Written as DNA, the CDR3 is TGTGCCAGCAGCCCCTCCCAGGGGGCGCGTTATGGCTACACCTTC. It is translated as CASSPSQGARYGYTF.

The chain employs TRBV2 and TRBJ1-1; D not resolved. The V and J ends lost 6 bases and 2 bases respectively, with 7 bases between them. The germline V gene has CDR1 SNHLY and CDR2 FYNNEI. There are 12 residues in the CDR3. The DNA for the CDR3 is TGTGCCAGCAGGGGTCAAAACACTGAAGCTTTCTTT. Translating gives CASRGQNTEAFF. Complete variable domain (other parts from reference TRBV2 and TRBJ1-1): EPEVTQTPSHQVTQMGQEVILRCVPISNHLYFYWYRQILGQKVEFLVSFYNNEISEKSEIFDDQFSVERPDGSNFTLKIRSTKLEDSAMYFCASRGQNTEAFFGQGTRLTVV.

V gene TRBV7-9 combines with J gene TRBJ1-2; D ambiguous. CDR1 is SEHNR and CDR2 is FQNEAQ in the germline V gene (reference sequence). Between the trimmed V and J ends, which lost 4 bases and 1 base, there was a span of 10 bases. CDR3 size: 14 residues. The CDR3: CASSSQISNYGYTF. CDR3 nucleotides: TGTGCCAGCAGCTCCCAGATAAGTAACTATGGCTACACCTTC. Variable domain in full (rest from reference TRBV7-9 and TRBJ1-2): DTGVSQNPRHKITKRGQNVTFRCDPISEHNRLYWYRQTLGQGPEFLTYFQNEAQLEKSRLLSDRFSAERPKGSFSTLEIQRTEQGDSAMYLCASSSQISNYGYTFGSGTRLTVV.

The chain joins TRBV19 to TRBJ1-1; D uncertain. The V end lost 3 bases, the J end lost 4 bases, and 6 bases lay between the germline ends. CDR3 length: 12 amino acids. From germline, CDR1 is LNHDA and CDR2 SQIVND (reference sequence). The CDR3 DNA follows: TGTGCCAGTAGTATCGGAGCCACTGAAGCTTTCTTT. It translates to CASSIGATEAFF.